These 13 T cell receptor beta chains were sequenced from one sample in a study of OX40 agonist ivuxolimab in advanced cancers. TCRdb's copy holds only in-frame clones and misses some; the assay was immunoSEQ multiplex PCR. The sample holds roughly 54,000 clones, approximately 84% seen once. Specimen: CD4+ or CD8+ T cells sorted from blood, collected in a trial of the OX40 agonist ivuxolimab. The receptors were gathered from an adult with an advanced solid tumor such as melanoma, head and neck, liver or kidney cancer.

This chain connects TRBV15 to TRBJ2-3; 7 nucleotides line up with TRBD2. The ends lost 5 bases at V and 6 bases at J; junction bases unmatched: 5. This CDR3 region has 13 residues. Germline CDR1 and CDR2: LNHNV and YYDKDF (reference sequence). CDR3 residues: CATSGGDYDTQYF. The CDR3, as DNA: TGTGCCACCAGCGGCGGGGACTACGATACGCAGTATTTT.

CDR3 sequence reads: CASSPPSIENTGELFF. In DNA form, the CDR3 reads TGTGCCAGCAGCCCCCCTAGCATCGAGAACACCGGGGAGCTGTTTTTT. This sequence joins TRBV4-2 and TRBJ2-2, with D possibly being TRBD2 (5 bases). Per germline, CDR1 LGHNA and CDR2 YNFKEQ. Trimming took 4 bases from V and 1 from J, leaving 13 bases between them. This CDR3 spans 16 amino acids.

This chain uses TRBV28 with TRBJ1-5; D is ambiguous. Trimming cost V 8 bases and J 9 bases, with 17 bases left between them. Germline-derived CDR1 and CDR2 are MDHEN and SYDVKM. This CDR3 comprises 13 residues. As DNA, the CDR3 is TGTGCCAGCCGTGCTCCGGACCTTCGGCCCCAGCATTTT. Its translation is CASRAPDLRPQHF.

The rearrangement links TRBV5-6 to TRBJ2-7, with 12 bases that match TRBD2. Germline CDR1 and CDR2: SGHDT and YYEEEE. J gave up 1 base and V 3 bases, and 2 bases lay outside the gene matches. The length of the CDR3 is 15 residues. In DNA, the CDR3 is TGTGCCAGCAGCTCCCTAGCGGGAGGGTCCTACGAGCAGTACTTC. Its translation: CASSSLAGGSYEQYF.

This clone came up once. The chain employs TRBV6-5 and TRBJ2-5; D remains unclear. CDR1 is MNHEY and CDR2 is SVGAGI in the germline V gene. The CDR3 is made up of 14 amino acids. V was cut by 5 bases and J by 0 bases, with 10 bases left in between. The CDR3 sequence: CASSRLTDQETQYF. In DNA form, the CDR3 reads TGTGCCAGCAGTAGGTTAACAGACCAAGAGACCCAGTACTTC.

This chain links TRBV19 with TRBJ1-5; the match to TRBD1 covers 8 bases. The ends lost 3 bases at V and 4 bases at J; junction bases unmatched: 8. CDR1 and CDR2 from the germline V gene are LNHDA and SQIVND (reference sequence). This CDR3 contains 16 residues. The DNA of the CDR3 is TGTGCCAGTAGTATCCAAGACAGGGGCCGTAATCAGCCCCAGCATTTT. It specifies CASSIQDRGRNQPQHF.

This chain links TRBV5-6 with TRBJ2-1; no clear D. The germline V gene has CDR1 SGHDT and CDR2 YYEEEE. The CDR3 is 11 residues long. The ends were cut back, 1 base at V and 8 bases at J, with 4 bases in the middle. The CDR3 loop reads CASSLYYEQFF. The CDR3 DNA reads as TGTGCCAGCAGCTTGTATTATGAGCAGTTCTTC. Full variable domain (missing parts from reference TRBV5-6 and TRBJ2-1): DAGVTQSPTHLIKTRGQQVTLRCSPKSGHDTVSWYQQALGQGPQFIFQYYEEEERQRGNFPDRFSGHQFPNYSSELNVNALLLGDSALYLCASSLYYEQFFGPGTRLTVL.

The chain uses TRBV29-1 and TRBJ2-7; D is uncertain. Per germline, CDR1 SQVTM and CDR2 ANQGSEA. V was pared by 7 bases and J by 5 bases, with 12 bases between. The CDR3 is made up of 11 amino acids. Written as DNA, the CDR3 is TGCAGCGCGACACAGATCCACGAGCAGTACTTC. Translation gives CSATQIHEQYF.

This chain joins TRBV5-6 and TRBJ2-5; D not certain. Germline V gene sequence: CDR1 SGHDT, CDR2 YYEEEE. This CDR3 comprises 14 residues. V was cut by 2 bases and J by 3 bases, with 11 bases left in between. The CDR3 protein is CASSFSDGEETQYF. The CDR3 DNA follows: TGTGCCAGCAGCTTTTCTGACGGTGAAGAGACCCAGTACTTC.

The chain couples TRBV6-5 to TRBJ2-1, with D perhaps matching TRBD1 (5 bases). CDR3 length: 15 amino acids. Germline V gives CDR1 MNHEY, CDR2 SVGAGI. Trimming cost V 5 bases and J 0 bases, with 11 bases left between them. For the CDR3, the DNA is TGTGCCAGCAGTCCCGACAGCTACTCCTACAATGAGCAGTTCTTC. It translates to CASSPDSYSYNEQFF.

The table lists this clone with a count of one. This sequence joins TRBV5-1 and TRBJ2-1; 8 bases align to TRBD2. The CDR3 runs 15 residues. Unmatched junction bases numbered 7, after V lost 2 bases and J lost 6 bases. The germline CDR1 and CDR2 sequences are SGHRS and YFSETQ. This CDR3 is CASSLPAGDGNEQFF. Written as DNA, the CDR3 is TGCGCCAGCAGCTTACCAGCGGGAGATGGCAATGAGCAGTTCTTC.

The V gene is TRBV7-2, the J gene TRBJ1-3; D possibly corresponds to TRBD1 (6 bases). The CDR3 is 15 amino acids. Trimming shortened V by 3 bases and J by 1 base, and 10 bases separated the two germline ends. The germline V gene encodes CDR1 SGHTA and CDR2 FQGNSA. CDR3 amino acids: CASSLDSASGNTIYF. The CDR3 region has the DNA TGTGCCAGCAGCTTGGACAGTGCTTCTGGAAACACCATATATTTT.

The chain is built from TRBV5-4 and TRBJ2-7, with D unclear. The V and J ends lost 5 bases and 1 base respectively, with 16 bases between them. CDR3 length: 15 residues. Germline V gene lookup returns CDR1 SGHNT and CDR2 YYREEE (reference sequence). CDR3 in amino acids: CASSPERGVSYEQYF. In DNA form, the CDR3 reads TGTGCCAGCAGTCCGGAGCGAGGAGTTTCCTACGAGCAGTACTTC.